One sample yielded the 8 T cell receptor beta chains listed below, sequenced in a study of blood T cells in healthy people across ages. Together with a sample-barcoded 5' primer, a J-beta primer mix was included in a second PCR lasting about 7 to 12 cycles. TCRdb reprocessed the 5' RACE reads with MiXCR, giving one entry per CDR3 protein. This sample has some 1.5 million distinct CDR3 sequences, with 28% found just once. The sample consisted of blood. These receptors came from a woman aged 25 to 45 in good health.

The chain carries TRBV6-6 and TRBJ2-5; D call uncertain. The CDR3 is made up of 15 amino acids. V was trimmed by 0 bases and J by 5 bases, leaving 13 bases between them. Per germline, CDR1 MNHNY and CDR2 SVGAGI (reference sequence). As DNA, the CDR3 is TGTGCCAGCAGTTACTCGGCCCCTGGGGTGGAGACCCAGTACTTC. As protein: CASSYSAPGVETQYF.

This clonotype turned up a few times. The chain uses TRBV30 and TRBJ1-3; no clear D gene. The CDR3 is 14 residues long. Per the germline V gene, CDR1 is GTSNPN and CDR2 is SVGIG (reference sequence). Between the trimmed V and J ends, which lost 4 bases and 2 bases, there was a span of 12 bases. CDR3 amino acids: CAWILDPTGNTIYF. For the CDR3, the DNA is TGTGCCTGGATCCTCGACCCTACTGGAAACACCATATATTTT.

The chain links TRBV5-1 to TRBJ2-7; tentative D call: TRBD1 (6 bases). Germline CDR1 and CDR2: SGHRS and YFSETQ. Trimming cost V 5 bases and J 2 bases, with 17 bases left between them. CDR3 length equals 15 residues. The CDR3 loop reads CASRFLGQSAYEQYF. CDR3 sequence (DNA): TGCGCCAGCAGATTTCTGGGACAAAGCGCCTACGAGCAGTACTTC.

The CDR3 spells CASTSGRRGYTF. CDR3 nucleotide sequence: TGTGCCAGCACCTCAGGGAGGCGAGGCTACACCTTC. This chain uses TRBV12-3 or TRBV12-4 with TRBJ1-2; a weak D match, TRBD1 (5 bases). Trimming pared 7 bases from V and 8 bases from J, leaving 14 bases between. CDR3 length: 12 amino acids.

This clonotype has more than one count but fewer than ten. The chain employs TRBV30 and TRBJ2-1; perhaps TRBD2 as D (6 bases). The CDR3 covers 13 residues. CDR1 and CDR2 (germline): GTSNPN, SVGIG (reference sequence). This CDR3 is CAYRGMSGNEQFF. The CDR3 region has the DNA TGTGCTTACCGGGGGATGAGTGGAAATGAGCAGTTCTTC. Filled out from reference TRBV30 and TRBJ2-1, the complete variable domain reads SQTIHQWPATLVQPVGSPLSLECTVEGTSNPNLYWYRQAAGRGLQLLFYSVGIGQISSEVPQNLSASRPQDRQFILSSKKLLLSDSGFYLCAYRGMSGNEQFFGPGTRLTVL.

This clonotype was counted between two and nine times. J is TRBJ2-5 and V is TRBV6-1; D is uncertain. The CDR3 is made up of 10 amino acids. Trimming removed 8 bases from V and 5 bases from J, with 6 bases in between. Germline CDR1 is MNHNS and CDR2 is SASEGT. The CDR3 DNA reads TGTGCCAGCCACCGGGAGACCCAGTACTTC. Residues: CASHRETQYF.

This clonotype turned up a few times. The V and J genes are TRBV20-1 and TRBJ2-1; D perhaps matches TRBD1 (5 bases). The CDR3 sequence is 12 residues long. V shed 2 bases and J shed 10 bases, with 12 bases lying between them. CDR1 and CDR2 (germline): DFQATT, SNEGSKA (reference sequence). The CDR3, as DNA: TGCAGTGCTAGATGGGTGGGGCTAGAGCAGTTCTTC. Its protein is CSARWVGLEQFF.

Details on this clonotype: No conserved phenylalanine or tryptophan ends this CDR3, so it is likely a read error. The chain uses TRBV7-2 and TRBJ1-2; TRBD1 agrees at 7 bases. The trim removed 5 bases at V and 3 bases at J, leaving 3 bases unmatched. This CDR3 has 13 residues. Germline CDR1 and CDR2: SGHTA and FQGNSA. Written as DNA, the CDR3 is TGTGCCAGCAGCCTCGACAGGGACTATGGCTACACCGTC. Its translation: CASSLDRDYGYTV.